This is a list of T cell receptor beta chains from one sample in a study of OX40 agonist ivuxolimab in advanced cancers. The table came from immunoSEQ multiplex PCR; TCRdb's copy has only in-frame clones and leaves some out. The data show approximately 68,000 clones, with around 90% seen just once and 10% held by the top ten. The sample here was CD4+ or CD8+ T cells sorted from blood, taken in a trial of the OX40 agonist ivuxolimab. All receptors come from an adult with an advanced solid tumor such as melanoma, head and neck, liver or kidney cancer. The CDR3 runs from the conserved cysteine through the conserved F or W. The order of the fields is J gene, D gene, V gene, clone size, CDR3 DNA, CDR3 protein. A D gene is named only where the DNA matches it firmly. Not every row has a clone size; where given, it reads once, few, many or a size class.

j_gene: TRBJ2-7
d_gene: .
v_gene: TRBV9
abundance: many
CDR3nt: TGTGCCAGCAGCGTAGGGAACGATTGGCGGGAGCAGTACTTC
CDR3aa: CASSVGNDWREQYF

j_gene: TRBJ2-7
d_gene: .
v_gene: TRBV4-1
abundance: .
CDR3nt: TGCGCCAGCAGCCAAGTTGGGCTTAGCTCCTACGAGCAGTACTTC
CDR3aa: CASSQVGLSSYEQYF

j_gene: TRBJ1-3
d_gene: TRBD1
v_gene: TRBV7-9
abundance: .
CDR3nt: TGTGCCAGCAGCTCGCCCACTGACAGGGACGAGGGAAACACCATATATTTT
CDR3aa: CASSSPTDRDEGNTIYF

j_gene: TRBJ2-5
d_gene: .
v_gene: TRBV6-5
abundance: .
CDR3nt: TGTGCCAGCAGCCTGGGCTGGGGGGAGACCCAGTACTTC
CDR3aa: CASSLGWGETQYF

j_gene: TRBJ1-2
d_gene: TRBD1
v_gene: TRBV9
abundance: .
CDR3nt: TGTGCCAGCAGCGCAGCAACAGGGGATGTGGGTTATGGCTACACCTTC
CDR3aa: CASSAATGDVGYGYTF

j_gene: TRBJ1-1
d_gene: .
v_gene: TRBV7-9
abundance: once
CDR3nt: TGTGCCAGCAGCTTACGGAGTACTGAAGCTTTCTTT
CDR3aa: CASSLRSTEAFF

j_gene: TRBJ2-1
d_gene: TRBD1
v_gene: TRBV4-3
abundance: .
CDR3nt: TGCGCCAGCAGCCAAGGAGACAGGGTAATAAATGAGCAGTTCTTC
CDR3aa: CASSQGDRVINEQFF

j_gene: TRBJ2-3
d_gene: .
v_gene: TRBV7-9
abundance: .
CDR3nt: TGTGCCAGCAGCTTCCACACCAACACAGATACGCAGTATTTT
CDR3aa: CASSFHTNTDTQYF

j_gene: TRBJ2-1
d_gene: TRBD1
v_gene: TRBV10-1
abundance: .
CDR3nt: TGCGCCAGCAGTGGTAGGACAGGGCGCGGTGAGCAGTTCTTC
CDR3aa: CASSGRTGRGEQFF

j_gene: TRBJ2-7
d_gene: .
v_gene: TRBV4-3
abundance: .
CDR3nt: TGCGCCAGCAGCCAAGGGACCTCAGGCAGTAGCTCCTACGAGCAGTACTTC
CDR3aa: CASSQGTSGSSSYEQYF

j_gene: TRBJ2-1
d_gene: .
v_gene: TRBV4-1
abundance: .
CDR3nt: TGCGCCAGCAGCCAAGACCCCTCCTACAATGAGCAGTTCTTC
CDR3aa: CASSQDPSYNEQFF